What follows are 5 T cell receptor beta chains derived from one specimen sequenced in a study of T cell responses to AZD1222 COVID-19 vaccine (TCRdb year 2021). Preparation of the library involved the immunoSEQ multiplex PCR assay. The table comes from immuneACCESS by way of TCRdb, which keeps in-frame sequences with V and J called. Part of the clones is missing from these tables; in studies checked, under half for an unresolved V gene and the rest for unknown reasons. The sample records around 140,000 clones, roughly 89% of which are singletons. Together, the top ten hold just under 6.5% of the sample. The time point label on this specimen signifies: baseline before first vaccination. The input for sequencing was peripheral blood, taken on day 0 of AZD1222 vaccination. The receptor set was obtained from an adult in good health.

This chain uses TRBV6-5 with TRBJ1-1; no clear D gene. Germline CDR1 and CDR2: MNHEY and SVGAGI. V lost 6 bases and J 5 bases, leaving 19 bases between the germline ends. CDR3 length equals 15 residues. Here the CDR3 reads CASRSGQEAGTEAFF. CDR3 bases: TGTGCCAGCAGAAGCGGGCAGGAAGCGGGGACTGAAGCTTTCTTT.

By share, this clone ranks as medium-sized. CDR3 region: CASSIDQGPDTQYF. As DNA, the CDR3 is TGTGCCAGTAGTATAGACCAGGGCCCAGATACGCAGTATTTT. The chain combines TRBV19 with TRBJ2-3; tentative D call: TRBD1 (5 bases). Looked up from germline, CDR1 is LNHDA and CDR2 is SQIVND (reference sequence). V was trimmed by 0 bases and J by 4 bases, leaving 8 bases between them. The CDR3 has 14 amino acids.

The chain recombines TRBV3-1 (or the pseudogene TRBV3-2) with TRBJ2-4, with 11 bases matching TRBD2. V was pared by 0 bases and J by 0 bases, with 10 bases of the junction left unmatched. This CDR3 is built from 20 residues. Per the germline V gene, CDR1 is LGHDT and CDR2 is YNNKEL (reference sequence). CDR3 in amino acids: CASSQDSLAGGLIAKNIQYF. In nucleotides, the CDR3 is TGTGCCAGCAGCCAAGACTCTCTAGCGGGGGGTCTAATAGCCAAAAACATTCAGTACTTC.

This clone has just one count. The chain recombines TRBV5-6 with TRBJ1-4; D is undetermined. This CDR3 has 15 amino acids. V was clipped by 4 bases and J by 8 bases, with 18 bases between them. Germline loops: CDR1 SGHDT, CDR2 YYEEEE. CDR3 bases: TGTGCCAGCAGCCTCACCCCATACGGTCGGGAAAAACTGTTTTTT. Translation gives CASSLTPYGREKLFF.

The rearrangement uses TRBV7-2 and TRBJ2-3; D unresolved. V lost 5 bases and J 6 bases, leaving 15 bases between the germline ends. Germline V lookup: CDR1 SGHTA, CDR2 FQGNSA. The CDR3 consists of 14 residues. The CDR3 spells CASSPPPLADTQYF. The CDR3 DNA is TGTGCCAGCAGCCCCCCCCCACTGGCGGATACGCAGTATTTT.